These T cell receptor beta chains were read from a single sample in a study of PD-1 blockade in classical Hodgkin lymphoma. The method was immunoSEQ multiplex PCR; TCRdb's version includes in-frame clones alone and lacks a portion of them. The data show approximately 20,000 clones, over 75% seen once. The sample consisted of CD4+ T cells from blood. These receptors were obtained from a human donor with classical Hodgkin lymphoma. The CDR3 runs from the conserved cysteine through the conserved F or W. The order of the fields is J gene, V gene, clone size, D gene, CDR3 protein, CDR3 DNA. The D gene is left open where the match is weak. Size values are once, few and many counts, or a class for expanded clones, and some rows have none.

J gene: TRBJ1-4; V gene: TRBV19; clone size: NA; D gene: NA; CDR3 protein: CASRDTLLGKLFF; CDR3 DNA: TGTGCCAGTAGAGACACATTGCTCGGAAAACTGTTTTTT
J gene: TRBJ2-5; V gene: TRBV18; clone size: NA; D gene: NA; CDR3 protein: CASSPSQGGAQETQYF; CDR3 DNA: TGTGCCAGCTCACCATCACAGGGGGGGGCACAAGAGACCCAGTACTTC
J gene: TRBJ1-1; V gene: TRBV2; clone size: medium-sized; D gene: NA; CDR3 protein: CASGMGVGEAFF; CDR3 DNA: TGTGCCAGCGGTATGGGTGTGGGTGAAGCTTTCTTT
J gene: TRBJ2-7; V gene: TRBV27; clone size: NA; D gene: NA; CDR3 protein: CASSPGSNSYEQYF; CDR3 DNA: TGTGCCAGCAGTCCGGGATCGAACTCCTACGAGCAGTACTTC
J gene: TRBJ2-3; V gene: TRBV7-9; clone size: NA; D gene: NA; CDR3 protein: CASSLVSGSTDTQYF; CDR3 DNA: TGTGCCAGCAGCTTAGTATCCGGGTCCACAGATACGCAGTATTTT
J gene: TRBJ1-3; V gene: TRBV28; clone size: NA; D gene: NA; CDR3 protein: CASYRGAGGNTIYF; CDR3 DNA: TGTGCCAGCTATCGGGGGGCGGGTGGAAACACCATATATTTT
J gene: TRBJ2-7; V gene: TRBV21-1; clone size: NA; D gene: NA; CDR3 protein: CASSKGGIRLALYEQYF; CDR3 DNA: TGTGCCAGCAGCAAAGGAGGGATCAGGCTCGCACTCTACGAGCAGTACTTC
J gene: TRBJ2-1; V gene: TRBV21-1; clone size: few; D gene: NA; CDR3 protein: CASDSGGDYNEQFF; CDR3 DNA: TGTGCCAGCGATTCGGGAGGTGACTACAATGAGCAGTTCTTC
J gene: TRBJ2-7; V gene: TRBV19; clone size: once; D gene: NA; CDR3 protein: CASINPGARGEQYF; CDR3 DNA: TGTGCCAGTATAAATCCGGGAGCGAGGGGCGAGCAGTACTTC
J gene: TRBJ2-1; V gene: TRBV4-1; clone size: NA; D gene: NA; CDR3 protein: CASSQIVSYNEQFF; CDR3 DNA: TGCGCCAGCAGCCAAATAGTCTCCTACAATGAGCAGTTCTTC